These T cell receptor beta chains were read from a single sample in a study of OX40 agonist ivuxolimab in advanced cancers. Produced via immunoSEQ multiplex PCR; TCRdb's table is partial and in-frame only. The data show 91,000 or so clones, with approximately 95% seen just once and 0.15% to 0.2% held by the top ten. Here the sequenced sample was CD4+ or CD8+ T cells sorted from blood, taken in a trial of the OX40 agonist ivuxolimab. The receptors come from an adult with an advanced solid tumor such as melanoma, head and neck, liver or kidney cancer. CDR3s include the opening cysteine and the closing phenylalanine or tryptophan. The size field is filled for only some rows; it gives once, few, many or a size class.

J | V | size | CDR3
TRBJ1-1 | TRBV5-4 | - | CASSLLGPRHTEAFF
TRBJ1-5 | TRBV27 | few | CASSSGTGDNRPQHF
TRBJ2-7 | TRBV5-1 | - | CASSLVVSYSSYEQYF
TRBJ1-2 | TRBV28 | - | CASSPAGRVFGYTF
TRBJ2-7 | TRBV7-2 | - | CASSRMTGASYEQYF
TRBJ1-3 | TRBV5-4 | - | CASSLGPGGGNTIYF
TRBJ1-1 | TRBV18 | once | CASSTVTGPQATEAFF
TRBJ1-3 | TRBV18 | - | CASSPPSSVRGAGNTIYF
TRBJ1-2 | TRBV4-1 | once | CASSQEMGTFYGYTF
TRBJ2-7 | TRBV6-1 | - | CASSEDVWAGEQYF
TRBJ1-6 | TRBV2 | - | CASSERGTASPLHF
TRBJ2-1 | TRBV7-9 | - | CASSLGTNSANNEQFF
TRBJ2-4 | TRBV4-1 | - | CASSQGVGFGSKNIQYF
TRBJ2-3 | TRBV7-9 | - | CASSMSGGVFYDTQYF
TRBJ2-7 | TRBV4-3 | - | CASSPAGGAEQYF
TRBJ1-1 | TRBV19 | - | CASTIGVQKNTEAFF
TRBJ1-1 | TRBV2 | - | CASSDGYGNTEAFF
TRBJ1-1 | TRBV7-8 | - | CASSFRNTGTNTEAFF
TRBJ2-4 | TRBV5-4 | - | CASSQGAGENIQYF
TRBJ2-3 | TRBV6-1 | - | CATLAGGATDTQYF
TRBJ1-1 | TRBV6-5 | - | CASSYEGRGGTEAFF
TRBJ2-2 | TRBV5-1 | - | CASSRPGDSGANTGELFF
TRBJ2-7 | TRBV6-5 | - | CASSWFGGAREQYF
TRBJ2-2 | TRBV9 | - | CASSEDPMRTGELFF
TRBJ1-2 | TRBV30 | - | CAWSALATMTNYGYTF
TRBJ2-1 | TRBV2 | - | CASSPDWGGLNEQFF
TRBJ2-3 | TRBV7-2 | - | CASSASLDTQYF
TRBJ2-5 | TRBV5-1 | - | CASSKTGAETQYF
TRBJ2-5 | TRBV23-1 | - | CASSQSGTSGGAGGETQYF
TRBJ2-1 | TRBV7-2 | - | CASSLERVGAPFF
TRBJ1-2 | TRBV21-1 | few | CASSKGPPGGAGGYTF
TRBJ1-3 | TRBV5-1 | - | CASSLGPLTATGNTIYF
TRBJ2-6 | TRBV4-2 | - | CASSQSLRATGANVLTF
TRBJ1-2 | TRBV25-1 | - | CASSEGGSSYGYTF
TRBJ2-7 | TRBV5-6 | - | CASSSVGTELTAGQYF
TRBJ1-2 | TRBV2 | - | CASRGQDNYGYTF
TRBJ1-1 | TRBV18 | - | CASSFLGGSMNTEAFF
TRBJ1-5 | TRBV4-1 | - | CASSQVDGRFNQPQHF
TRBJ1-5 | TRBV5-4 | - | CASSLRDGVRNQPQHF
TRBJ1-2 | TRBV7-2 | - | CASSSRGQGAGGYTF
TRBJ2-7 | TRBV7-9 | once | CASSFRIGQEGLVQYF
TRBJ2-3 | TRBV9 | - | CASSAQGPDTQYF
TRBJ1-5 | TRBV4-3 | - | CASSPGGRQPQHF
TRBJ2-5 | TRBV4-2 | once | CASSLGTSGAQETQYF
TRBJ2-1 | TRBV28 | - | CASRGRLAATYNEQFF
TRBJ2-3 | TRBV5-4 | - | CASSPGQGLDTQYF
TRBJ1-1 | TRBV9 | - | CASSGRGGQWWNTEAFF
TRBJ1-4 | TRBV10-1 | few | CASSDGTGNEKLFF
TRBJ1-4 | TRBV19 | - | CASSHGNREKLFF
TRBJ1-4 | TRBV5-8 | - | CASSPGQGAVIEKLFF
TRBJ2-1 | TRBV19 | - | CASSRDRENEQFF
TRBJ2-7 | TRBV7-2 | - | CASSLRVAGVNEQYF
TRBJ2-7 | TRBV5-4 | - | CASTTGSRAYEQYF
TRBJ1-2 | TRBV28 | - | CASTQGYSNYGYTF
TRBJ2-7 | TRBV18 | once | CASSDRGRGTYEQYF